This TCR beta chain was recorded in a study of T cell responses to AZD1222 COVID-19 vaccine. Data came from immunoSEQ multiplex PCR; TCRdb stores just in-frame clones and leaves some out. The table shows some 92,000 clones, with around 91% occurring only once. CDR3 length equals 15 residues. Trimming at V came to 0 bases and at J to 4 bases, leaving 4 bases not matched to a gene. CDR1 and CDR2 from the germline V gene are SGDLS and YYNGEE. As regards this clone: Its specificity is unknown.

General observations from the study: Vaccine-associated CD4 TCRs spanned spike, dominant at 160-218 and 743-854. Just five or six AZD1222 recipients were seropositive at baseline. After the peak T cell response, and only then, were repertoires sampled. A mostly white British donor set with more females was recruited, and clonal diversity was possibly underestimated.

The sample here was peripheral blood, taken on day 0 of MenACWY control vaccination. The chain links TRBV9 to TRBJ2-7, with 10 nucleotides matching TRBD1. The TCR comes from an adult in good health. The CDR3 sequence: CASSVDGTGVYEQYF. CDR3 nucleotide sequence: TGTGCCAGCAGCGTAGACGGGACAGGGGTTTACGAGCAGTACTTC.